The 21 T cell receptor beta chains in this list originate from one sample, sequenced in a study of blood T cells in healthy people across ages. The use of a sample-barcoded 5' primer and a J-beta primer mix characterized a second PCR of about 6 to 12 cycles. TCRdb itself ran the 5' RACE reads through MiXCR, one entry per CDR3 protein. This table holds over 1,500,000 distinct CDR3 sequences, about two fifths found once. Sequences were obtained from blood. The source of these receptors is a human donor in good health.

This chain joins TRBV5-6 and TRBJ2-7; a possible D gene is TRBD2 (6 bases). The J call may be wrong; the DNA end is better matched by TRBJ2-5. CDR1 and CDR2 from the germline V gene are SGHDT and YYEEEE. The CDR3 extends over 15 amino acids. The CDR3 region has the DNA TGTGCCAGCAGCTTGTTTAAACTAGCAGGAGAGACCCAGTACTTC. Translating it yields CASSLFKLAGETQYF.

This clonotype was seen a handful of times. The rearrangement joins TRBV5-1 to TRBJ1-2; D is uncertain. V was shortened by 0 bases and J by 8 bases, with 8 bases between the two germline ends. This CDR3 contains 12 residues. Germline assignment: CDR1 SGHRS and CDR2 YFSETQ. CDR3 sequence (DNA): TGCGCCAGCAGCTTGGACTCTTGGGGCTACACCTTC. The encoded protein is CASSLDSWGYTF.

The table lists this clonotype with a few counts. This chain connects TRBV5-4 to TRBJ2-5; maybe TRBD1 (6 bases). Germline V lookup: CDR1 SGHNT, CDR2 YYREEE (reference sequence). V dropped 3 bases and J dropped 1 base, with 16 bases sitting between them. The CDR3 is 16 amino acids. The chain's CDR3 is CASSSPEGVIQETQYF. The CDR3 coding sequence is TGTGCCAGCAGCTCACCAGAGGGGGTGATCCAAGAGACCCAGTACTTC.

The rearrangement uses TRBV7-2 and TRBJ2-5; D is possibly TRBD1 or TRBD2 (5 bases each). The length of the CDR3 is 13 residues. V dropped 5 bases and J dropped 11 bases, with 18 bases sitting between them. Germline-derived CDR1 and CDR2 are SGHTA and FQGNSA. The CDR3 bases are TGTGCCAGCAGCCGGGACCAACTACGAGAGCAGTACTTC. Protein sequence: CASSRDQLREQYF.

Points on this clonotype: At one boundary the junction diverges from the germline segment, which might be a read error. The chain has TRBV20-1 and TRBJ2-3; the match to TRBD1 covers 8 bases. The CDR3 totals 13 residues. Germline CDR1 is DFQATT and CDR2 is SNEGSKA (reference sequence). The CDR3 nucleotides are TGCAGTGCCGATCAAACGGGGACAGGTACGCAGTATTTT. The encoded protein is CSADQTGTGTQYF.

As concerns this clonotype: This may come from a read error, since a much larger clone is one base off. The chain is built from TRBV4-2 and TRBJ2-7, with a possible D match to TRBD1 (6 bases). The CDR3 loop spans 18 amino acids. Germline V gene lookup returns CDR1 LGHNA and CDR2 YNFKEQ. Trimming stripped 1 base from V and 2 bases from J, with 21 bases between. The CDR3 DNA sequence: TGTGCCAGCAGCCAAGGTCAGTCCCCAGCAGGGGCTACCTACGAGCAGTACTTC. Translation gives CASSQGQSPAGATYEQYF.

This chain links TRBV7-2 with TRBJ1-1, with D unresolved. Trimming removed 3 bases at V and 10 bases at J, with 9 bases between. The CDR3 spans 11 residues. The germline CDR1 and CDR2 sequences are SGHTA and FQGNSA. The CDR3 region is CASSFNGRAFF. DNA of the CDR3: TGTGCCAGCAGCTTTAACGGTAGAGCTTTCTTT.

This clonotype was seen a handful of times. J is TRBJ2-5 and V is TRBV11-2, with 9 positions matching TRBD2. Germline V lookup: CDR1 SGHAT, CDR2 FQNNGV. After removal of 4 bases from V and 4 bases from J, the junction contained 4 bases not matched to a gene. CDR3 length: 14 residues. The CDR3 bases are TGTGCCAGCAGCTCCGGGACTAGCTCAGAGACCCAGTACTTC. This gives the protein CASSSGTSSETQYF.

The chain employs TRBV6-5 and TRBJ2-1, with no clear D. Germline V gene sequence: CDR1 MNHEY, CDR2 SVGAGI. V lost 0 bases and J 6 bases, leaving 9 bases between the germline ends. The CDR3 runs to 14 residues. The CDR3 sequence is CASSYSTFSNEQFF. The CDR3 nucleotides are TGTGCCAGCAGTTACTCGACGTTTAGCAATGAGCAGTTCTTC.

This chain connects TRBV7-2 to TRBJ2-3; 9 bases fit TRBD2. CDR1 is SGHTA, CDR2 FQGNSA, per germline. With 1 base clipped from V and 5 bases from J, the junction kept 4 bases outside the gene matches. This CDR3 spans 15 amino acids. The chain's CDR3 is CASSLVAGEGDTQYF. CDR3 in DNA: TGTGCCAGCAGCTTAGTAGCGGGGGAGGGAGATACGCAGTATTTT.

The rearrangement links TRBV5-1 to TRBJ1-1; 7 nucleotides line up with TRBD1. Germline loops: CDR1 SGHRS, CDR2 YFSETQ. This CDR3 region has 16 residues. V gave up 4 bases and J gave up 0 bases; unmatched junction bases: 9. CDR3 in DNA: TGCGCCAGCAGCCTGGCACCGGGACAGATGAACACTGAAGCTTTCTTT. Translated, it gives CASSLAPGQMNTEAFF.

In its sample, this clonotype was seen a few times. This chain connects TRBV5-1 to TRBJ2-7; D may be TRBD1 (6 bases). The CDR3 is made up of 15 amino acids. V was pared by 4 bases and J by 4 bases, with 18 bases between. Germline V CDR1 and CDR2: SGHRS, YFSETQ. In DNA, the CDR3 is TGCGCCAGCAGCCCCGGACGGACAGCAGTTTACGAGCAGTACTTC. Protein sequence: CASSPGRTAVYEQYF.

The genes are TRBV27 and TRBJ1-5; D perhaps matches TRBD1 (6 bases). The CDR3 consists of 14 residues. Trimming cost V 6 bases and J 7 bases, with 16 bases left between them. Germline V gives CDR1 MNHEY, CDR2 SMNVEV (reference sequence). In nucleotides, the CDR3 is TGTGCCAGCAGCGTAACGGGGGCTGGACAGCCCCAGCATTTT. Translating it yields CASSVTGAGQPQHF.

Only a few counts were recorded for this clonotype. The CDR3 bases are TGTGCCACCAGCATGACAGGGAAATTAGCCAAAAACATTCAGTACTTC. Its translation: CATSMTGKLAKNIQYF. The chain uses TRBV15 and TRBJ2-4, with 7 bases lining up with TRBD1. Per the germline V gene, CDR1 is LNHNV and CDR2 is YYDKDF (reference sequence). The ends lost 4 bases at V and 0 bases at J; junction bases unmatched: 6. The CDR3 totals 16 residues.

There are a few counts of this clonotype. The V call is TRBV6-2 or TRBV6-3, the J call TRBJ2-5; perhaps TRBD1 as D (5 bases). CDR3 length: 13 amino acids. The germline CDR1 and CDR2 sequences are MNHEY and SVGEGT. The V end lost 6 bases, the J end lost 6 bases, and 14 bases lay between the germline ends. The CDR3 is CASSLTQVQTQYF. In DNA, the CDR3 is TGTGCCAGCAGCCTGACACAGGTGCAGACCCAGTACTTC.

The table lists this clonotype with a few counts. This rearrangement joins TRBV6-6 to TRBJ2-1, with D perhaps given as TRBD1 or TRBD2 (5 bases each). Germline V gives CDR1 MNHNY, CDR2 SVGAGI (reference sequence). CDR3 length: 15 amino acids. Trimming removed 6 bases at V and 2 bases at J, with 14 bases between. CDR3 region: CASSPGATTYNEQFF. Written as DNA, the CDR3 is TGTGCCAGCAGCCCCGGGGCTACCACCTACAATGAGCAGTTCTTC.

V is TRBV27 and J is TRBJ1-1; 8 positions match TRBD1. The length of the CDR3 is 15 residues. Trimming cost V 5 bases and J 6 bases; bases outside gene matches: 11. Germline V gene data show CDR1 as MNHEY and CDR2 as SMNVEV (reference sequence). The CDR3 region is CASSAYRGRVAEAFF. DNA of the CDR3: TGTGCCAGCAGTGCGTACAGGGGGAGGGTCGCTGAAGCTTTCTTT.

CDR3 nucleotide sequence: TGTGCCAGCAGCGTAGGCGGACAGATTGGAAACACCATATATTTT. This gives the protein CASSVGGQIGNTIYF. The chain uses TRBV9 and TRBJ1-3, with a weak D call TRBD1 (6 bases). V lost 0 bases and J lost 3, with 10 bases in between. Germline CDR1 and CDR2: SGDLS and YYNGEE. CDR3 length equals 15 residues.

The rearrangement joins TRBV11-1 to TRBJ1-3, with D possibly matching TRBD1 (5 bases). V was clipped by 4 bases and J by 4 bases, with 14 bases between them. The CDR3 is 15 residues long. Per the germline V gene, CDR1 is SGHAT and CDR2 is FQDESV (reference sequence). The CDR3 protein is CASSSRQFRGNTIYF. CDR3 bases: TGTGCCAGCAGCTCTCGACAGTTCCGAGGAAACACCATATATTTT.

V is TRBV5-1 and J is TRBJ2-5, with TRBD2 matching over 8 bases. Germline V gene lookup returns CDR1 SGHRS and CDR2 YFSETQ. This CDR3 contains 20 residues. Losses at the gene ends were 7 bases for V and 4 bases for J; bases not matched to a gene: 27. This CDR3 is CASLSVGTSGGRYPPETQYF. DNA of the CDR3: TGCGCCAGCCTGTCCGTTGGGACTAGTGGGGGGCGATATCCCCCAGAGACCCAGTACTTC.

Only a few counts were recorded for this clonotype. The V gene is TRBV3-1, the J gene TRBJ2-4; no clear D. Trimming took off 0 bases at V and 0 bases at J, with 9 bases between the two ends. CDR3 length: 16 residues. CDR1 and CDR2 from the germline V gene are LGHDT and YNNKEL (reference sequence). Written as DNA, the CDR3 is TGTGCCAGCAGCCAAGACAACGCTCTAGCCAAAAACATTCAGTACTTC. Translating gives CASSQDNALAKNIQYF.